The 6 T cell receptor beta chains in this list originate from one sample, sequenced in a study of T cells in Graves' hyperthyroidism and ophthalmopathy. RNA transcripts gave rise to amplified TCR beta CDR3 regions. During a first-round RT-PCR of the TCR CDR3, the HTBI primer set was used. One entry per CDR3 protein results from TCRdb running MiXCR on the multiplex PCR reads. The repertoire includes around 500,000 distinct CDR3 sequences, about an eighth of them detected once, and under 20% sits in the top ten. The material sequenced was blood. The receptors derive from a woman aged 18 to 35 with Graves' hyperthyroidism.

This clonotype was counted at least ten times. This rearrangement joins TRBV2 to TRBJ2-5, with TRBD1 matching over 10 bases. J lost 5 bases, V lost 9 bases, and 6 bases had no gene match. Germline V gene lookup returns CDR1 SNHLY and CDR2 FYNNEI. This CDR3 is 13 amino acids long. Here the CDR3 DNA reads TGTGCCAGGAACCCGGGACAGGGGGAGACCCAGTACTTC. Translating gives CARNPGQGETQYF.

This clonotype was seen more than once but under ten times. The V and J genes are TRBV6-5 and TRBJ1-2; 11 bases are a match to TRBD1. V was clipped by 2 bases and J by 1 base; unmatched bases: 6. The CDR3 totals 17 residues. Germline V gene lookup returns CDR1 MNHEY and CDR2 SVGAGI. Here the CDR3 reads CASSYRDRGIINYGYTF. The CDR3 coding sequence is TGTGCCAGCAGTTACCGGGACAGGGGGATCATTAACTATGGCTACACCTTC.

This clonotype has a handful of counts. The chain links TRBV6-5 to TRBJ2-7, with 11 bases identical to TRBD2. The CDR3 is 16 amino acids. CDR1 MNHEY and CDR2 SVGAGI come from the germline V gene. The V gene end was trimmed by 0 bases and the J gene end by 1 base; junction bases not matched to a gene: 2. The chain's CDR3 is CASSYSPSGRSYEQYF. CDR3 DNA: TGTGCCAGCAGTTACTCTCCTAGCGGGAGGTCCTACGAGCAGTACTTC.

This clonotype has a handful of counts. A clone one base away is much larger, so this may be a read error. The chain employs TRBV5-5 and TRBJ2-3; D is ambiguous. The CDR3 extends over 12 amino acids. The germline V gene has CDR1 SGHKS and CDR2 YYEKEE (reference sequence). V lost 4 bases and J 2 bases, leaving 5 bases between the germline ends. The CDR3 DNA reads TGTGCCAGCAGCCACTACACAGATACGCAGTATTTT. It translates to CASSHYTDTQYF.

This clonotype has at least ten counts. The chain carries TRBV10-3 and TRBJ2-3; 10 bases agree with TRBD2. J lost 6 bases, V lost 4 bases, and 7 bases had no gene match. This CDR3 has 15 amino acids. The germline gives CDR1 ENHRY, CDR2 SYGVKD. For the CDR3, the DNA is TGTGCCATCAGTGGGCCGACTAGCGGGTTCGATACGCAGTATTTT. As protein: CAISGPTSGFDTQYF.

The genes are TRBV20-1 and TRBJ2-1; 8 bases align to TRBD2. Trimming cost V 3 bases and J 0 bases; bases outside gene matches: 10. This CDR3 has 17 residues. Germline-derived CDR1 and CDR2 are DFQATT and SNEGSKA (reference sequence). The DNA of the CDR3 is TGCAGTGCTAGCGGGAGGGGTTTAATGAGCTCCTACAATGAGCAGTTCTTC. Residues: CSASGRGLMSSYNEQFF.